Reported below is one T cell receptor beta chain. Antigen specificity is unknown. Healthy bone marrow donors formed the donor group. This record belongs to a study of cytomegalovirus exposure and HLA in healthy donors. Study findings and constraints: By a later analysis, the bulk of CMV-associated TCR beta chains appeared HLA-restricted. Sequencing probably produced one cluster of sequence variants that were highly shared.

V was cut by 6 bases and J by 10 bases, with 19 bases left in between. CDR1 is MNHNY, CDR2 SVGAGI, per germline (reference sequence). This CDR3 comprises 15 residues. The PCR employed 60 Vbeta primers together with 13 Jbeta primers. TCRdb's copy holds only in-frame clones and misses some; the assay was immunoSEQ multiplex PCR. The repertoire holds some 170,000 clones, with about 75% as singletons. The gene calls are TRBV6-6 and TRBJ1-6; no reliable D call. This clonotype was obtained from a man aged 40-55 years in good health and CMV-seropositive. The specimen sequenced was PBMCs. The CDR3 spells CASSTNSVFSSPLHF. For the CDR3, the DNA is TGTGCCAGCAGCACCAATTCAGTATTTAGCTCACCCCTCCACTTT.